This entry is about one T cell receptor (beta chain). The junction does not match germline at one end; this may be a read error. Germline V gene data show CDR1 as SGHRS and CDR2 as YFSETQ. The CDR3 extends over 18 amino acids. The data derive from a study of molecular identifiers for immune sequencing clone quantification. Making the bulk TCR libraries relied on previously described methods and listed TCR primers. One entry per CDR3 protein results from TCRdb running MiXCR on the PCR reads. Counted here are around 100,000 distinct CDR3 sequences, about 35% occurring once; the ten biggest clones make up around 3.8%.

The chain uses TRBV5-1 and TRBJ2-2; the match to TRBD2 covers 13 bases. This clonotype was sampled from a human donor in good health. Some libraries in this study had Jurkat cell RNA spiked in. Material for sequencing was naive CD8+ T cells from blood, with Jurkat cell RNA spiked in. Subset noted: FACS-sorted CD8+CD4-CCR7+CD45RA+ naive T cells. In DNA, the CDR3 is TGCGCCAGCAGCTTGGAAATACTAGCGGGAGGGCCTACCGGGGTGCTGTTTTTT. Its translation: CASSLEILAGGPTGVLFF.